This is a list of T cell receptor beta chains from one sample in a study of regulatory T cells in long-lasting Graves disease. TCRdb redid the calling of the multiplex PCR reads with MiXCR, one entry per CDR3 protein. The repertoire consists of roughly 400,000 distinct CDR3 sequences, with around a fifth occurring once and the leading ten covering roughly an eighth. Sequencing was performed on peripheral blood mononuclear cells (PBMCs), taken when the disease was refractory, from a patient treated with antithyroid drugs. These receptor sequences come from a female donor with Graves disease. Each CDR3 is given with its conserved first and last residue. D genes are given only for firm matches. Clone size is not always given. Where it is, it says once, few, many or a class for expanded clones.

DNA,CDR3,J,D,V,size
TGTGCCAGCAGCTTACCTGGACTAGTGGGCACAGATACGCAGTATTTT,CASSLPGLVGTDTQYF,TRBJ2-3,TRBD2,TRBV7-9,few
TGCAGCGGGGGTTACCTTTCCGATTCACCTTTGAACACTGAAGCTTTCTTT,CSGGYLSDSPLNTEAFF,TRBJ1-1,.,TRBV29-1,many
TGTGCCAGCTCACCGGATCACCTCTCCTACGAGCAGTACTTC,CASSPDHLSYEQYF,TRBJ2-7,.,TRBV18,.
TGTGCCAGCAGCTTAAGGGACACCGGGGAGCTGTTTTTT,CASSLRDTGELFF,TRBJ2-2,.,TRBV7-8,many
TGTGCCAGCAACGAGCAGTACTTC,CASNEQYF,TRBJ2-7,.,TRBV9,.
TGTGCCACCAGCAGGAAGTATAGCGGGATGGACACCGGGGAGCTGTTTTTT,CATSRKYSGMDTGELFF,TRBJ2-2,TRBD2,TRBV15,.
TGCGCCAGCAGTGAGAGGGGAACTAATAATTCACCCCTCCACTTT,CASSERGTNNSPLHF,TRBJ1-6,.,TRBV10-2,.
TGTGCCAGCAGTTTGTCGCGGGAGGGCACAGATACGCAGTATTTT,CASSLSREGTDTQYF,TRBJ2-3,TRBD2,TRBV28,few
TGTGCCAGCAGTTTAGGAGGGTGGCAGCCCCAGCATTTT,CASSLGGWQPQHF,TRBJ1-5,.,TRBV27,many
TGTGCCAGCAGTTTAGAGGCTCTTGGGGACAGGGGGAACACCGGGGAGCTGTTTTTT,CASSLEALGDRGNTGELFF,TRBJ2-2,TRBD1,TRBV12-3/TRBV12-4,many
TGTGCCAGTAGCGCGAGCGGGTTGTACGAGCAGTACTTC,CASSASGLYEQYF,TRBJ2-7,.,TRBV19,few
TGTGCCAGCAGCCCCGAGACAGGGAAAACCGGGGAGCTGTTTTTT,CASSPETGKTGELFF,TRBJ2-2,TRBD1,TRBV27,many
TGTGCCAGCAGCCAACCTCAGGGGGGAGTTGGAACTGAAGCTTTCTTT,CASSQPQGGVGTEAFF,TRBJ1-1,TRBD1,TRBV3-1,few
TGTGCCAGCAGTTTCTCGGCGGGAGGAACCGGGGAGCTGTTTTTT,CASSFSAGGTGELFF,TRBJ2-2,TRBD2,TRBV12-3/TRBV12-4,many
TGTGCCAGCAGTTCCCTACGAAGCCCCGGGAGCTATGGCTACACCTTC,CASSSLRSPGSYGYTF,TRBJ1-2,.,TRBV28,many
TGTGCCAGCAGAGGGGACAGTAATTCACCCCTCCACTTT,CASRGDSNSPLHF,TRBJ1-6,TRBD1,TRBV28,many
TGTGCCACCACCCTGGGGCAGGGAGGTGAAAAACTGTTTTTT,CATTLGQGGEKLFF,TRBJ1-4,.,TRBV6-1,.
TGTGCCAGCAGTGAACCACCCGAAGCTTTCTTT,CASSEPPEAFF,TRBJ1-1,.,TRBV6-1,.
TGTGCCACCAGCAGAGATGGGACACCCGATACGCAGTATTTT,CATSRDGTPDTQYF,TRBJ2-3,.,TRBV15,once
TGTGCCAGCTGGGCAACGGGAAAAGAGACCCAGTACTTC,CASWATGKETQYF,TRBJ2-5,.,TRBV28,many
TGTGCCAGCAGTTTCCCCAGACCGAGACTAGCGGGAGGGTCCTACGAGCAGTACTTC,CASSFPRPRLAGGSYEQYF,TRBJ2-7,TRBD2,TRBV12-3/TRBV12-4,many
TGTGCCAGCAGCGCGGGACGGAATCAGCCCCAGCATTTT,CASSAGRNQPQHF,TRBJ1-5,.,TRBV28,many
TGTGCCTGGAGTGCCTACGGGACAGGTTCCTACGAGCAGTACTTC,CAWSAYGTGSYEQYF,TRBJ2-7,TRBD1,TRBV30,.
TGTGCCATCAGAGCCGGGAACTCTGGAAACACCATATATTTT,CAIRAGNSGNTIYF,TRBJ1-3,.,TRBV10-3,.
TGCGCCAGCAGCGCCGGGACAGGGAAAAACATTCAGTACTTC,CASSAGTGKNIQYF,TRBJ2-4,TRBD1,TRBV5-1,.
TGTGCCAGCAGTTTTCCAGGGGCTGGCACTGAAGCTTTCTTT,CASSFPGAGTEAFF,TRBJ1-1,.,TRBV12-3/TRBV12-4,many
TGTGCCAGCAGCTTAGATTCCACCATCGTCCCCTATGGCTACACCTTC,CASSLDSTIVPYGYTF,TRBJ1-2,.,TRBV7-2,.
TGTGCCAGCAGTTCCCGACTAGCGGGAGCCCTCGAGCAGTACTTC,CASSSRLAGALEQYF,TRBJ2-7,TRBD2,TRBV28,many
TGTGCCAGCAGTACCAACAGGGTTGCCAAAAACATTCAGTACTTC,CASSTNRVAKNIQYF,TRBJ2-4,.,TRBV28,many
TGTGCCAGTAGTATTGCCGCGTTTGGTAGCGGGAGCTACGAGCAGTACTTC,CASSIAAFGSGSYEQYF,TRBJ2-7,TRBD2,TRBV19,.
TGTGCCGGCCCGGGGGGACAGGGGAGTCAGCCCCAGCATTTT,CAGPGGQGSQPQHF,TRBJ1-5,TRBD1,TRBV28,many
TGTGCCAGCAGCTTAGTGACTAGCGGGAGGTTTGGGGCCAACGTCCTGACTTTC,CASSLVTSGRFGANVLTF,TRBJ2-6,TRBD2,TRBV7-2,.
TGTGCCAGCAGACCAGGGGACAGGGGGATGAATGAGCAGTTCTTC,CASRPGDRGMNEQFF,TRBJ2-1,TRBD1,TRBV28,.
TGTGCCACCAGTGATTTGCAAGTCCGTCCGGGGTATGGCAATCAGCCCCAGCATTTT,CATSDLQVRPGYGNQPQHF,TRBJ1-5,.,TRBV24-1,.
TGCGCCAGCAGCCAAAGTAGTATCGGCTTGCAGGGGGCTTTCTTT,CASSQSSIGLQGAFF,TRBJ1-1,.,TRBV4-1,once
TGTGCCAGCACTGCACGAATGACTAGCGGAAACTACGAGCAGTACTTC,CASTARMTSGNYEQYF,TRBJ2-7,TRBD2,TRBV6-1,many
TGTGCCAGTAGTATACAGGACGGGAATCAGCCCCAGCATTTT,CASSIQDGNQPQHF,TRBJ1-5,.,TRBV19,few
TGCGCCAGCAGCTTGGTAGGCGGGCAGGCGGTGACTGAAGCTTTCTTT,CASSLVGGQAVTEAFF,TRBJ1-1,.,TRBV5-1,.
TGTGCCTGGAGAGTTCGTAACCGGGCCCCGCGTGAGACCCAGTACTTC,CAWRVRNRAPRETQYF,TRBJ2-5,.,TRBV30,many
TGTGCCAGCAGCTTAACCAGGGGAACTGACGGGGAGCTGTTTTTT,CASSLTRGTDGELFF,TRBJ2-2,.,TRBV7-3,many
TGTGCCAGCAGCGTATCGACCGGGACAGGGACCTCCGAGCAGTACTTC,CASSVSTGTGTSEQYF,TRBJ2-7,TRBD1,TRBV9,.
TGTGCCAGCAGCTACACCGGGACAGGGTCAGATCAGCCCCAGCATTTT,CASSYTGTGSDQPQHF,TRBJ1-5,TRBD1,TRBV11-2,few
TGTGCCAGCAGTGCGGGAGAGGGAGATACGCAGTATTTT,CASSAGEGDTQYF,TRBJ2-3,.,TRBV6-1,.
TGTGCCTGGAGTACGGAGACAGGGGCCGATCAACTCTATGGCTACACCTTC,CAWSTETGADQLYGYTF,TRBJ1-2,TRBD1,TRBV30,few
TGTGCCAGCAGTTTATCATCCGGCCCCTGGGGCTACACCTTC,CASSLSSGPWGYTF,TRBJ1-2,.,TRBV27,many
TGTGCCAGCCCAACGCGGGGGCCTGGAAACACCATATATTTT,CASPTRGPGNTIYF,TRBJ1-3,.,TRBV18,few
TGTGCCAGCTCACCGGGACAGGGGGTCTACGAGCAGTACTTC,CASSPGQGVYEQYF,TRBJ2-7,TRBD1,TRBV18,few
TGCAGTGCGGCCAGCGGGAGGGGTCCGGAGACCCAGTACTTC,CSAASGRGPETQYF,TRBJ2-5,TRBD2,TRBV20-1,.
TGTGCCAGCTCTCCAGGACGGCTTCGACTAGCGGGTGGACAATCCTACGAGCAGTACTTC,CASSPGRLRLAGGQSYEQYF,TRBJ2-7,TRBD2,TRBV11-2,.
TGCGCCAGCAGGCCTAAAGGGTACGAGCAGTACTTC,CASRPKGYEQYF,TRBJ2-7,.,TRBV5-1,many
TGTGCCAGCAGTGCGGGAGAAGTACCCCGCGGCTTTTTT,CASSAGEVPRGFF,TRBJ1-4,.,TRBV2,many
TGTGCCAGTAGAACCGGACAGGCGTCCAACTATGGCTACACCTTC,CASRTGQASNYGYTF,TRBJ1-2,TRBD1,TRBV19,many
TGTGCCAGCAGCCCGGGGGGGGGCGCTTGGTATGGCTACACCTTC,CASSPGGGAWYGYTF,TRBJ1-2,.,TRBV28,many
TGTGCCAGCAGTGACCCGGCGGGGGGTGCCACTGAAGCTTTCTTT,CASSDPAGGATEAFF,TRBJ1-1,.,TRBV25-1,.
TGTGCCACCAGCAGAGAGGGCAGAAATACCTACGAGCAGTACTTC,CATSREGRNTYEQYF,TRBJ2-7,.,TRBV15,many
TGCAGTGCCCCGGGACAGGGGGCGGCTGAAGCTTTCTTT,CSAPGQGAAEAFF,TRBJ1-1,TRBD1,TRBV20-1,many
TGTGCCAGCAGCTATTTAGCGGAAGAGCAGTACTTC,CASSYLAEEQYF,TRBJ2-7,.,TRBV3-1,.
TGTGCCAGCAGCCAGGTCGACAGGCGGACATCCTACACTGAAGCTTTCTTT,CASSQVDRRTSYTEAFF,TRBJ1-1,.,TRBV3-1,many
TGTGCCAGCAGCCCCACCCGGTCGAACACTGAAGCTTTCTTT,CASSPTRSNTEAFF,TRBJ1-1,.,TRBV7-2,.
TGCAGCGTTGTCCTCACGGGGGAGACCCAGTACTTC,CSVVLTGETQYF,TRBJ2-5,.,TRBV29-1,.